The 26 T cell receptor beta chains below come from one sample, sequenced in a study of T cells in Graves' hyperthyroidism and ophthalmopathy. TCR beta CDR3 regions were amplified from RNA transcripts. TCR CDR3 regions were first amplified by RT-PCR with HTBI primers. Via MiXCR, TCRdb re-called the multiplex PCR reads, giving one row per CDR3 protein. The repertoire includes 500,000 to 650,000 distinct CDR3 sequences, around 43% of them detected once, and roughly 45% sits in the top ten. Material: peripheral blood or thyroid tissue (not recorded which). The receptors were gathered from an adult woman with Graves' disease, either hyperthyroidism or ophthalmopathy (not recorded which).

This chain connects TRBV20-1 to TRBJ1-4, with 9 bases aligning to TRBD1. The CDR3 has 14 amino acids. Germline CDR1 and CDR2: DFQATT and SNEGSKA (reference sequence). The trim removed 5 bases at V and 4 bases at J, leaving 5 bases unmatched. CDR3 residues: CSALPDRGNEKLFF. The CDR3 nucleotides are TGCAGTGCTCTGCCGGACAGGGGTAATGAAAAACTGTTTTTT.

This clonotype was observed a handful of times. The CDR3 loop reads CASGPAVTYEQYF. For the CDR3, the DNA is TGTGCCAGCGGGCCGGCGGTAACCTACGAGCAGTACTTC. V gene TRBV2 combines with J gene TRBJ2-7; D is unresolved. Trimming cost V 8 bases and J 2 bases, with 13 bases left between them. Germline CDR1 is SNHLY and CDR2 is FYNNEI. The CDR3 spans 13 residues.

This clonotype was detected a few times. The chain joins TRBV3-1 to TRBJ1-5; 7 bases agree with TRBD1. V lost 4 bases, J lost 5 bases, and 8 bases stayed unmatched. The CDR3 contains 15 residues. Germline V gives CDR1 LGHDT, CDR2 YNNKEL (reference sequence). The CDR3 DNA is TGTGCCAGCAGCCTCACAGGGACAGTTGATCAGCCCCAGCATTTT. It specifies CASSLTGTVDQPQHF.

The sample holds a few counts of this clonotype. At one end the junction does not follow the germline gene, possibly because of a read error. The CDR3 sequence is CASSFSAGKDF. CDR3 DNA sequence: TGTGCCAGCAGTTTCTCGGCGGGAAAAGACTTC. The chain recombines TRBV10-3 with TRBJ2-7; a possible D gene is TRBD2 (6 bases). The germline gives CDR1 ENHRY, CDR2 SYGVKD. This CDR3 contains 11 residues.

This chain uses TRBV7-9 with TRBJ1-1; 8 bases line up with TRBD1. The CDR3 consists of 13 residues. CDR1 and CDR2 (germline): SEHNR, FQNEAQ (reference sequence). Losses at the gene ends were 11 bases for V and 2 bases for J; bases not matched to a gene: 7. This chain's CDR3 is CAGETGVNTEAFF. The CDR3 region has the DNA TGTGCCGGGGAGACAGGGGTAAACACTGAAGCTTTCTTT.

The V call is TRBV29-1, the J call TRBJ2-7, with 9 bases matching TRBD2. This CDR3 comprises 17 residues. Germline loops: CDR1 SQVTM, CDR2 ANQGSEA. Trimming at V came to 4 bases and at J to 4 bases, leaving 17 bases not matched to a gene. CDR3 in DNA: TGCAGCGTTGCACAGGCTGGGCTAGCGGGAACAGTGTACGAGCAGTACTTC. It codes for CSVAQAGLAGTVYEQYF.

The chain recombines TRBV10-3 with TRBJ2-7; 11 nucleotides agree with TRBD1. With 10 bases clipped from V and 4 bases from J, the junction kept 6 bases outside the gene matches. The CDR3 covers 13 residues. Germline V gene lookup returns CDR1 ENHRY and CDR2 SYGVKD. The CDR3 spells CATQDRGPYEQYF. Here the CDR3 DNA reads TGTGCCACACAGGACAGGGGGCCATACGAGCAGTACTTC.

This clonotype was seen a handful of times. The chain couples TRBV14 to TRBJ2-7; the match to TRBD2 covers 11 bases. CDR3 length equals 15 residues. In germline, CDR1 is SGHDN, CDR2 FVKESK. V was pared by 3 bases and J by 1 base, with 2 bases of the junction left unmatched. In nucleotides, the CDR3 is TGTGCCAGCAGCCAGACTAGCGGGATTTCCTACGAGCAGTACTTC. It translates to CASSQTSGISYEQYF.

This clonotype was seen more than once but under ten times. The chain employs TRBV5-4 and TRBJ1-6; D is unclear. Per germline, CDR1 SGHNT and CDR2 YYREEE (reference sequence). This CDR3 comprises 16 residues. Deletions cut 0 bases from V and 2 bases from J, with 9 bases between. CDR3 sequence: CASSLGQDAYNSPLHF. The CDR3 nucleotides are TGTGCCAGCAGCTTGGGTCAGGACGCCTATAATTCACCCCTCCACTTT.

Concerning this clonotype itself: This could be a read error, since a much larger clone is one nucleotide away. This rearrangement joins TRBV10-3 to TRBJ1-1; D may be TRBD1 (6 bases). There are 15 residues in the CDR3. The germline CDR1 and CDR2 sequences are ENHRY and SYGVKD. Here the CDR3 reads CASSCRNRVGTEAFF. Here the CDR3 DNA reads TGTGCCAGCAGTTGCCGAAACAGGGTAGGAACTGAAGCTTTCTTT.

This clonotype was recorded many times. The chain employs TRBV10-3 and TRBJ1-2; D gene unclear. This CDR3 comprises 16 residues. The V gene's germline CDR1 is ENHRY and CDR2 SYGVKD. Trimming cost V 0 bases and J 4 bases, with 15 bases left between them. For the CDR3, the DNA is TGTGCCATCAGTGAGTCGGCGGCCGTTATGAGCTATGGCTACACCTTC. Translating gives CAISESAAVMSYGYTF.

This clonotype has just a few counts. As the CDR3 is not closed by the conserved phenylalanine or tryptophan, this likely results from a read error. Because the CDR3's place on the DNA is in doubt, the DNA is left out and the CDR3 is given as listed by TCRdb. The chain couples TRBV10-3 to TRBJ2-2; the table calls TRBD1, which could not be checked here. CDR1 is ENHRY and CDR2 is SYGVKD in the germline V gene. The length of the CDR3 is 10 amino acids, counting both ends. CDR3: CAISESTRDR.

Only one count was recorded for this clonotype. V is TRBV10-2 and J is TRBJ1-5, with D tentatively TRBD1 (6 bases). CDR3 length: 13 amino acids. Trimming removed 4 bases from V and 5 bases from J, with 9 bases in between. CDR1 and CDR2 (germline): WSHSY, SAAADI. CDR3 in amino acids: CASSVRGDQPQHF. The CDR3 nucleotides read TGCGCCAGCAGTGTCAGGGGAGATCAGCCCCAGCATTTT.

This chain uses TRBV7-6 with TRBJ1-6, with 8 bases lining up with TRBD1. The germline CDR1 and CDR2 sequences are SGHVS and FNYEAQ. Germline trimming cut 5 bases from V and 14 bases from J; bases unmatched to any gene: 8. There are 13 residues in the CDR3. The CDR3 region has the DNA TGTGCCAGCAGCCAGGGACAGGAATCCACCCTCCACTTT. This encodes CASSQGQESTLHF.

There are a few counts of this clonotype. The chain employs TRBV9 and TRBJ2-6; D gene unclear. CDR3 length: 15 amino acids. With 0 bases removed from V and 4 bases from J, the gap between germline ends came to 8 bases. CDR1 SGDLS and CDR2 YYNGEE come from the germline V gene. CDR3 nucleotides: TGTGCCAGCAGCGTAGGCGCGTTGGGGGCCAACGTCCTGACTTTC. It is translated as CASSVGALGANVLTF.

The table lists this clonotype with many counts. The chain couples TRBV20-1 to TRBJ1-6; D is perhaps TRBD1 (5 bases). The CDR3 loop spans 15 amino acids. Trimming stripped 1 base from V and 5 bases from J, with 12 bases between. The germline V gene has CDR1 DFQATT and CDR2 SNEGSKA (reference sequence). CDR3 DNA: TGCAGTGCTAGAGTATATTCAGGGAATAATTCACCCCTCCACTTT. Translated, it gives CSARVYSGNNSPLHF.

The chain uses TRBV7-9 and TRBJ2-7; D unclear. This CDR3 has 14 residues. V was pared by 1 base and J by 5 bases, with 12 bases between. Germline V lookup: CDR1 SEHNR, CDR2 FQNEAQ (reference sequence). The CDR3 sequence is CASSLDWGRNEQYF. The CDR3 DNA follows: TGTGCCAGCAGCTTAGATTGGGGTAGGAACGAGCAGTACTTC.

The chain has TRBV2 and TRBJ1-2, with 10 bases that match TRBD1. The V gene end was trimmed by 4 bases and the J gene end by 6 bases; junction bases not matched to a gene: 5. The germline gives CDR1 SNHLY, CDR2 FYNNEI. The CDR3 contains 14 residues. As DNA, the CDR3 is TGTGCCAGCAGTGCCGGGACAGGGGTTAATGGCTACACCTTC. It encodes CASSAGTGVNGYTF. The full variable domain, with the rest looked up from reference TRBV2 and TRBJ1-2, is EPEVTQTPSHQVTQMGQEVILRCVPISNHLYFYWYRQILGQKVEFLVSFYNNEISEKSEIFDDQFSVERPDGSNFTLKIRSTKLEDSAMYFCASSAGTGVNGYTFGSGTRLTVV.

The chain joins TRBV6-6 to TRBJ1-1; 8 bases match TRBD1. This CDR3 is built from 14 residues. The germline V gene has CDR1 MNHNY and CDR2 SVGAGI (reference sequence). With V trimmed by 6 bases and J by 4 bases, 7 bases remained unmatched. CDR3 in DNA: TGTGCCAGCAGGGCAGGGGGCTTGGGCACTGAAGCTTTCTTT. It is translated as CASRAGGLGTEAFF.

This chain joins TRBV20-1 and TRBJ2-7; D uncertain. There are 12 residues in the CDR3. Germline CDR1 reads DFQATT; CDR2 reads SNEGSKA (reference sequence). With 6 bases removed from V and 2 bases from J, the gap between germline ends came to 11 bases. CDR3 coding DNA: TGCAGTGCCCAAACTGGGACCTACGAGCAGTACTTC. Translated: CSAQTGTYEQYF.

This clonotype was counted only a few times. The CDR3 region has the DNA TGTGCCAGCAGCCCATCAGGAGCAGATACGCAGTATTTT. Encoded protein: CASSPSGADTQYF. This sequence joins TRBV7-9 and TRBJ2-3; D unresolved. Trimming cost V 5 bases and J 4 bases, with 10 bases left between them. The CDR3 totals 13 residues. The germline gives CDR1 SEHNR, CDR2 FQNEAQ (reference sequence). Looking up the rest from reference TRBV7-9 and TRBJ2-3 gives the full variable domain: DTGVSQNPRHKITKRGQNVTFRCDPISEHNRLYWYRQTLGQGPEFLTYFQNEAQLEKSRLLSDRFSAERPKGSFSTLEIQRTEQGDSAMYLCASSPSGADTQYFGPGTRLTVL.

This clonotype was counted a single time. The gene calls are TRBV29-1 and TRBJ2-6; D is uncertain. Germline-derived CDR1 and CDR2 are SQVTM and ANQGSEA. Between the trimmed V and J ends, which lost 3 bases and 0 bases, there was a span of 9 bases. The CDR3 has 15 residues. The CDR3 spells CSVEQRFSGANVLTF. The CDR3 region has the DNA TGCAGCGTTGAGCAACGGTTCTCTGGGGCCAACGTCCTGACTTTC.

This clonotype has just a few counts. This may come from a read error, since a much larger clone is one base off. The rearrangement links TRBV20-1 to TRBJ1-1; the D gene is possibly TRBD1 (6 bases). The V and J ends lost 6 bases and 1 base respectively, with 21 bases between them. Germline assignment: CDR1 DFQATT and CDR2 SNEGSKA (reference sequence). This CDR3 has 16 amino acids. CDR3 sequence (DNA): TGCAGTGCGAGGGGGGGCCCCAAACCGACGAACACTGAAGCTTTCTTT. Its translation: CSARGGPKPTNTEAFF.

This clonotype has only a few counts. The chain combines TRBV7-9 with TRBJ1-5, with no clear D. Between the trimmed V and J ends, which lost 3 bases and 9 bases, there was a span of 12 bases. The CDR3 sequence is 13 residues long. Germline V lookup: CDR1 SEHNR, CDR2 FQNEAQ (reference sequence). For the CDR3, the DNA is TGTGCCAGCAGCTTGACGGGAAGTCCGCCCCAGCATTTT. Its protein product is CASSLTGSPPQHF.

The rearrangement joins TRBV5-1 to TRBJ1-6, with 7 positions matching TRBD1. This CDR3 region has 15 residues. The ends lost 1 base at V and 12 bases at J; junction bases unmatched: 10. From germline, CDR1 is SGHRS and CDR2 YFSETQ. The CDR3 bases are TGCGCCAGCAGCTTGATGGGACAGAAGAAAGAACCCCTCCACTTT. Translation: CASSLMGQKKEPLHF.

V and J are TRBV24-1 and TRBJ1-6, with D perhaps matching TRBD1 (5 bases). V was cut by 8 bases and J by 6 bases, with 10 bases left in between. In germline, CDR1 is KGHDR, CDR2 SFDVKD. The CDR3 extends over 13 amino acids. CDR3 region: CATNWDFNSPLHF. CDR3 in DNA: TGTGCCACCAACTGGGACTTTAATTCACCCCTCCACTTT.